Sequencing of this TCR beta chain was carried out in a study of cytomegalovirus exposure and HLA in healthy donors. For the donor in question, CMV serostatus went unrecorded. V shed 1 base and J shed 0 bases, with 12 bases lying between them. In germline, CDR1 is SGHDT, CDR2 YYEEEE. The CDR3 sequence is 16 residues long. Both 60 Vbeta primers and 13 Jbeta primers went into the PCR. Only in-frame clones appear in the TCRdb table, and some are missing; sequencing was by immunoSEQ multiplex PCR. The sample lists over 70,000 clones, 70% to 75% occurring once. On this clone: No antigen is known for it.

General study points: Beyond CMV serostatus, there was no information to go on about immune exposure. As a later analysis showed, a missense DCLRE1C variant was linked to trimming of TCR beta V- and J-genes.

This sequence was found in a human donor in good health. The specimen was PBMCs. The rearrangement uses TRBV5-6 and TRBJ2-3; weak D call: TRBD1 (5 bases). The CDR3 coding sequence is TGTGCCAGCAGCTTGACAGGCAGCTCTAGCACAGATACGCAGTATTTT. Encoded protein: CASSLTGSSSTDTQYF.